This is a list of T cell receptor beta chains from one sample in a study of cytomegalovirus exposure and HLA in healthy donors. Profiling relied on immunoSEQ multiplex PCR, and the TCRdb table lists in-frame clones only, not all of them. The sample shows 70,000 or so clones, less than 95% of them seen only once. What was sequenced was PBMCs. Receptors were obtained from a woman under 30 in good health and CMV-seropositive. CDR3s include the opening cysteine and the closing phenylalanine or tryptophan. The order of the fields is V gene, clone size, J gene, D gene, CDR3 DNA, CDR3 protein. D genes are given only for firm matches. Expanded clones are given a class, and other clones once, few, many or no size at all.

V gene: TRBV19; clone size: NA; J gene: TRBJ2-7; D gene: TRBD2; CDR3 DNA: TGTGCCAGTAGTATGGGGGGACTAGACCCCTACGAGCAGTACTTC; CDR3 protein: CASSMGGLDPYEQYF
V gene: TRBV4-2; clone size: once; J gene: TRBJ2-7; D gene: TRBD1; CDR3 DNA: TGTGCCAGCAGCACCGTACAGGGGAGCCCTACCTACGAGCAGTACTTC; CDR3 protein: CASSTVQGSPTYEQYF
V gene: TRBV5-1; clone size: NA; J gene: TRBJ2-3; D gene: NA; CDR3 DNA: TGCGCCAGCAGCTTAGACAGGTACACAGATACGCAGTATTTT; CDR3 protein: CASSLDRYTDTQYF
V gene: TRBV5-1; clone size: NA; J gene: TRBJ2-3; D gene: NA; CDR3 DNA: TGCGCCAGCAGCTTGGAGCAGGGCCGCACAGATACGCAGTATTTT; CDR3 protein: CASSLEQGRTDTQYF
V gene: TRBV21-1; clone size: NA; J gene: TRBJ2-7; D gene: NA; CDR3 DNA: TGTGCCAGCTATCGTACAGATTCCTACGAGCAGTACTTC; CDR3 protein: CASYRTDSYEQYF
V gene: TRBV5-6; clone size: NA; J gene: TRBJ2-7; D gene: TRBD2; CDR3 DNA: TGTGCCAGCAGCTTGACCCAGCGGGAGTCGACTCCCTACGAGCAGTACTTC; CDR3 protein: CASSLTQRESTPYEQYF
V gene: TRBV7-2; clone size: NA; J gene: TRBJ2-3; D gene: TRBD2; CDR3 DNA: TGTGCCAGCAGCTTATGGGGCGGGGGGGCAGATACGCAGTATTTT; CDR3 protein: CASSLWGGGADTQYF
V gene: TRBV30; clone size: NA; J gene: TRBJ2-7; D gene: NA; CDR3 DNA: TGTGCCGGGCGAGGGGGGGGGACCGCCTCCTACGAGCAGTACTTC; CDR3 protein: CAGRGGGTASYEQYF
V gene: TRBV9; clone size: NA; J gene: TRBJ1-2; D gene: TRBD1; CDR3 DNA: TGTGCCAGCAGCTTTCAGGACAGGGGAATGGACTATGGCTACACCTTC; CDR3 protein: CASSFQDRGMDYGYTF
V gene: TRBV4-1; clone size: once; J gene: TRBJ2-5; D gene: NA; CDR3 DNA: TGCGCCAGCAGCCAAGGGGGAGGCGGGACGTCTCAAGAGACCCAGTACTTC; CDR3 protein: CASSQGGGGTSQETQYF
V gene: TRBV15; clone size: NA; J gene: TRBJ1-1; D gene: NA; CDR3 DNA: TGTGCCACCAGCAGAGGCGCCACTGAAGCTTTCTTT; CDR3 protein: CATSRGATEAFF
V gene: TRBV30; clone size: NA; J gene: TRBJ1-1; D gene: NA; CDR3 DNA: TGTGCCTGGAGTATTCGGGGGGCTGACACTGAAGCTTTCTTT; CDR3 protein: CAWSIRGADTEAFF
V gene: TRBV4-1; clone size: few; J gene: TRBJ2-1; D gene: NA; CDR3 DNA: TGCGCCAGCAGCCAGGCCGACATGGGTCTCTCCTACAATGAGCAGTTCTTC; CDR3 protein: CASSQADMGLSYNEQFF
V gene: TRBV5-4; clone size: NA; J gene: TRBJ2-7; D gene: NA; CDR3 DNA: TGTGCCAGCAGGGACAGCGTCTCCTACGAGCAGTACTTC; CDR3 protein: CASRDSVSYEQYF
V gene: TRBV11-3; clone size: NA; J gene: TRBJ2-7; D gene: NA; CDR3 DNA: TGTGCCAGCAGCTTAGATCTTGGAGGATCCCTCTCCTACGAGCAGTACTTC; CDR3 protein: CASSLDLGGSLSYEQYF
V gene: TRBV2; clone size: once; J gene: TRBJ1-3; D gene: NA; CDR3 DNA: TGTGCCAGCAGTGTAGGGGGAGGAAACACCATATATTTT; CDR3 protein: CASSVGGGNTIYF
V gene: TRBV4-1; clone size: NA; J gene: TRBJ2-5; D gene: TRBD2; CDR3 DNA: TGCGCCAGCAGCCAAGTGGCTAGCGGGAGGGCCCCAGAGACCCAGTACTTC; CDR3 protein: CASSQVASGRAPETQYF
V gene: TRBV7-2; clone size: NA; J gene: TRBJ2-1; D gene: TRBD2; CDR3 DNA: TGTGCCAGCAGCAACCCTAGCGGGGCCTCGTGGGGTGAGCAGTTCTTC; CDR3 protein: CASSNPSGASWGEQFF
V gene: TRBV12-5; clone size: once; J gene: TRBJ2-3; D gene: TRBD2; CDR3 DNA: TGTGCTAGTGGTTTGACTAGCGGGAGAACAGATACGCAGTATTTT; CDR3 protein: CASGLTSGRTDTQYF
V gene: TRBV19; clone size: NA; J gene: TRBJ2-7; D gene: NA; CDR3 DNA: TGTGCCAGTAGTTCTCGGACGGGAGACTACGAGCAGTACTTC; CDR3 protein: CASSSRTGDYEQYF
V gene: TRBV6-5; clone size: NA; J gene: TRBJ2-2; D gene: NA; CDR3 DNA: TGTGCCAGCAAGATACAAGCGAACACCGGGGAGCTGTTTTTT; CDR3 protein: CASKIQANTGELFF
V gene: TRBV9; clone size: NA; J gene: TRBJ2-1; D gene: NA; CDR3 DNA: TGTGCCAGCAGCGGGACGCGGGATGAGCAGTTCTTC; CDR3 protein: CASSGTRDEQFF
V gene: TRBV18; clone size: once; J gene: TRBJ2-1; D gene: NA; CDR3 DNA: TGTGCCAGCTCACGAACAGAGAGCTATGAGCAGTTCTTC; CDR3 protein: CASSRTESYEQFF